This record looks at one T cell receptor beta chain sequence and its context. V lost 1 base, J lost 5 bases, and 8 bases lay in between. Germline V gene lookup returns CDR1 SGHTA and CDR2 FQGNSA. The CDR3 extends over 13 amino acids. This sample is part of a study of Ad26.COV2.S vaccination and SARS-CoV-2 variants. The treatment here: some 20 received Ad26.COV2.S at low or high dose, single or two shots; 5 received placebo; per-sample allocation not given. Samples were taken on day 63 after the first vaccine or placebo injection. It was Wuhan-strain SARS-CoV-2 spike that the Ad26 vaccine vector expressed. Method: immunoSEQ multiplex PCR; TCRdb's copy keeps in-frame clones and lacks some. The sample carries about 680,000 clones, more than 70% recorded once.

This TCR was sampled from a person aged 18-60 years who received the Ad26.COV2.S COVID-19 vaccine or a placebo. The chain joins TRBV7-2 to TRBJ1-1; D unresolved. This specimen consisted of peripheral blood, obtained in a trial of Ad26.COV2.S vaccine versus placebo. The CDR3 here is CASSLDGETEAFF. The CDR3 DNA reads as TGTGCCAGCAGCTTAGATGGGGAAACTGAAGCTTTCTTT.